This T cell receptor beta chain was identified in a study of T cell repertoires in cytomegalovirus infection. At the level of the study: Public TCR beta signatures indicated both CMV infection and matching HLA type. Findings of the study overall: HLA-C-restricted CMV clonotypes gave the most frequent clonotype in two of eight donors. Identification of carriers of CMV plus the relevant HLA was performed using cumulative public TCR beta family frequency.

Via MiXCR, TCRdb re-called the reads, giving one row per CDR3 protein. The sample yields a few hundred thousand distinct CDR3 sequences, more than 15% seen once. To note about this clonotype: Its antigen is as yet unknown.

V lost 0 bases to trimming and J lost 4 bases, with 2 bases between them. The CDR3 extends over 11 amino acids. The V gene's germline CDR1 is DFQATT and CDR2 SNEGSKA (reference sequence). The J gene is TRBJ2-3, the V gene TRBV20-1, with D unclear. Sequencing input: CD8+ T cells from PBMCs. The clonotype originates from a human donor in good health (CMV status not recorded). Some clones in this sample may be carry-over from other donors' samples. In DNA form, the CDR3 reads TGCAGTGCTAGAGAAGCAGATACGCAGTATTTT. It translates to CSAREADTQYF.